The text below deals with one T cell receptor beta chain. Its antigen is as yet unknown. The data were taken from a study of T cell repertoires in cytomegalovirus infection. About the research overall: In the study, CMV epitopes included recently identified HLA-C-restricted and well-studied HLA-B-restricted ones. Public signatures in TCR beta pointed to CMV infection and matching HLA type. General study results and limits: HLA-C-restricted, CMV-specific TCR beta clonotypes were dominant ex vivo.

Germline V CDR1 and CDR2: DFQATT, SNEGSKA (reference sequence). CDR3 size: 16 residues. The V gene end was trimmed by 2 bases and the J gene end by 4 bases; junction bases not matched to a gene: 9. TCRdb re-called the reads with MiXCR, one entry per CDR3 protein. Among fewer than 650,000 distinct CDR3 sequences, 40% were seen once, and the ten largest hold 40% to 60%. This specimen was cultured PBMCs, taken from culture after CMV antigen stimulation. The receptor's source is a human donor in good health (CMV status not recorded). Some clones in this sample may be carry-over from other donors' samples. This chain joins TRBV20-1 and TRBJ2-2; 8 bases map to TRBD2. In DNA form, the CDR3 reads TGCAGTGCTAGAAGACTAGCGAGCGTACCCACCGGGGAGCTGTTTTTT. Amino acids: CSARRLASVPTGELFF.